What follows are 15 T cell receptor beta chains derived from one specimen sequenced in a study of cytomegalovirus exposure and HLA in healthy donors. The assay was immunoSEQ multiplex PCR, and TCRdb's table has in-frame clones only and misses some. The table shows 170,000 or so clones, with 80% to 85% occurring only once. The specimen sequenced was PBMCs. The receptor source for this set is a woman aged 18 to 35 in good health and CMV-seropositive.

This chain connects TRBV11-2 to TRBJ1-2, with D possibly TRBD1 on 6 matching bases. There are 16 residues in the CDR3. The germline CDR1 and CDR2 sequences are SGHAT and FQNNGV. V was clipped by 3 bases and J by 0 bases, with 14 bases between them. CDR3 protein: CASSFSVGATNYGYTF. CDR3 sequence (DNA): TGTGCCAGCAGCTTTAGTGTGGGGGCTACTAACTATGGCTACACCTTC.

V and J are TRBV27 and TRBJ2-2; D might be TRBD2 (5 bases). Germline CDR1 is MNHEY and CDR2 is SMNVEV (reference sequence). Trimming left V 5 bases short and J 8 bases short, with 12 bases between. This CDR3 is 13 amino acids long. The CDR3 DNA reads as TGTGCCAGCAGTCCCCTCCCGGGGGGGGAGCTGTTTTTT. Its translation: CASSPLPGGELFF.

The chain links TRBV6-5 to TRBJ1-6; D might be TRBD1 (5 bases). This CDR3 has 12 amino acids. Between the trimmed V and J ends, which lost 4 bases and 9 bases, there was a span of 7 bases. CDR1 MNHEY and CDR2 SVGAGI come from the germline V gene. This chain's CDR3 is CASSWGASPLHF. DNA for the CDR3: TGTGCCAGCAGTTGGGGCGCTTCACCCCTCCACTTT.

The J gene is TRBJ2-3, the V gene TRBV7-8; D is perhaps TRBD1 (5 bases). Trimming pared 4 bases from V and 2 bases from J, leaving 13 bases between. In germline, CDR1 is SGHVS, CDR2 FQNEAQ. The CDR3 is made up of 15 amino acids. The CDR3 DNA is TGTGCCAGCAGCTACTATTGGGGCCCCACAGATACGCAGTATTTT. Translation: CASSYYWGPTDTQYF.

This clone was observed once. This sequence joins TRBV7-2 and TRBJ2-1; 14 bases are a match to TRBD2. CDR1 SGHTA and CDR2 FQGNSA come from the germline V gene. V dropped 0 bases and J dropped 0; count of bases not matched to a gene: 4. This CDR3 spans 19 amino acids. CDR3 sequence (DNA): TGTGCCAGCAGCTTAGCCCGGACTAGCGGGGGGCTCTCCTACAATGAGCAGTTCTTC. Translation gives CASSLARTSGGLSYNEQFF.

This clone has more than one count but fewer than ten. This chain links TRBV5-4 with TRBJ2-1; D is uncertain. CDR3 size: 11 residues. Looked up from germline, CDR1 is SGHNT and CDR2 is YYREEE (reference sequence). V was cut by 2 bases and J by 5 bases, with 2 bases left in between. Here the CDR3 reads CASSFNNEQFF. In nucleotides, the CDR3 is TGTGCCAGCAGCTTTAACAATGAGCAGTTCTTC. Using reference TRBV5-4 and TRBJ2-1 for the parts outside the CDR3, the full variable domain is ETGVTQSPTHLIKTRGQQVTLRCSSQSGHNTVSWYQQALGQGPQFIFQYYREEENGRGNFPPRFSGLQFPNYSSELNVNALELDDSALYLCASSFNNEQFFGPGTRLTVL.

This clone was detected only once. The chain joins TRBV10-3 to TRBJ2-1, with a possible D match to TRBD1 (6 bases). V lost 11 bases, J lost 6 bases, and 8 bases lay in between. Germline CDR1 is ENHRY and CDR2 is SYGVKD. The CDR3 extends over 10 amino acids. This CDR3 reads CAVGGNEQFF. The CDR3 nucleotides read TGTGCCGTAGGGGGCAATGAGCAGTTCTTC.

A few counts support this clone. The rearrangement uses TRBV6-1 and TRBJ1-5, with D unresolved. This CDR3 is built from 14 residues. Trimming removed 3 bases from V and 6 bases from J, with 12 bases in between. Looked up from germline, CDR1 is MNHNS and CDR2 is SASEGT. CDR3 nucleotides: TGTGCCAGCAGTGATACGAGCCTTAGTCAGCCCCAGCATTTT. Amino acid sequence: CASSDTSLSQPQHF.

The V call is TRBV7-9, the J call TRBJ1-1; D gene uncertain. V was cut by 10 bases and J by 0 bases, with 15 bases left in between. Germline lookup yields CDR1 SEHNR and CDR2 FQNEAQ (reference sequence). The CDR3 is 14 amino acids. CDR3 protein: CATRGGSMNTEAFF. CDR3 nucleotides: TGTGCCACCAGAGGAGGATCGATGAACACTGAAGCTTTCTTT.

The chain couples TRBV5-1 to TRBJ2-7; TRBD1 aligns across 7 bases. V trimming: 0 bases; J trimming: 0 bases; junction bases outside the gene matches: 12. Per the germline V gene, CDR1 is SGHRS and CDR2 is YFSETQ. The CDR3 length is 18 residues. The CDR3 spells CASSLDLEDRRSSYEQYF. CDR3 DNA: TGCGCCAGCAGCTTGGACCTTGAGGACAGGCGAAGCTCCTACGAGCAGTACTTC.

The chain carries TRBV5-1 and TRBJ2-1; 12 positions match TRBD1. The trim removed 4 bases at V and 3 bases at J, leaving 5 bases unmatched. Germline CDR1 is SGHRS and CDR2 is YFSETQ. This CDR3 is built from 16 residues. The CDR3 sequence is CASSLGTGGIYNEQFF. The CDR3 DNA reads TGCGCCAGCAGCCTGGGGACAGGGGGCATCTACAATGAGCAGTTCTTC.

The chain links TRBV15 to TRBJ1-2; TRBD1 matches 10 bases. The CDR3 is 14 residues long. The J segment lost 4 bases and the V segment lost 7 bases, leaving 6 bases of the junction unmatched. CDR1 is LNHNV and CDR2 is YYDKDF in the germline V gene (reference sequence). The CDR3: CATKGDRGGYGYTF. DNA of the CDR3: TGTGCCACCAAGGGGGACAGGGGAGGCTATGGCTACACCTTC.

Only a few counts were recorded for this clone. J is TRBJ1-6 and V is TRBV6-6, with a weak D call TRBD1 (6 bases). V lost 7 bases and J 11 bases, leaving 12 bases between the germline ends. CDR1 is MNHNY, CDR2 SVGAGI, per germline (reference sequence). CDR3 length: 12 residues. The CDR3 loop is CASNHRDTPLHF. The CDR3 region has the DNA TGTGCCAGCAACCACAGGGACACACCCCTCCACTTT.

This clone was found a few times. The gene calls are TRBV4-2 and TRBJ1-2; 7 bases fit TRBD1. Germline V lookup: CDR1 LGHNA, CDR2 YNFKEQ. J lost 8 bases, V lost 3 bases, and 3 bases had no gene match. This CDR3 has 12 amino acids. The chain's CDR3 is CASSQDRKGYTF. The CDR3 region has the DNA TGTGCCAGCAGCCAGGACAGGAAGGGCTACACCTTC.

The V and J genes are TRBV10-3 and TRBJ2-6; TRBD2 might be the D (6 bases). The CDR3 is 16 amino acids. V lost 10 bases and J 3 bases, leaving 19 bases between the germline ends. Germline values: CDR1 ENHRY, CDR2 SYGVKD. The CDR3 nucleotides are TGTGCCACCGGGACTCCGCGAAGTGGTGGGGCCAACGTCCTGACTTTC. Amino acids: CATGTPRSGGANVLTF.